A single sample is the source of the 21 T cell receptor beta chains below, sequenced in a study of cytomegalovirus exposure and HLA in healthy donors. Primers for the PCR totalled 60 Vbeta and 13 Jbeta. The protocol was immunoSEQ multiplex PCR, while the TCRdb copy is restricted to in-frame clones and leaves out a portion. The sample shows 100,000 to 150,000 clones, around 77% of them seen only once. What was sequenced was PBMCs. The receptors here all came from a woman in her thirties or forties in good health and CMV-seropositive.

This chain joins TRBV28 and TRBJ2-2, with D possibly matching TRBD1 (6 bases). The CDR3 is made up of 15 amino acids. Germline V gene sequence: CDR1 MDHEN, CDR2 SYDVKM. V gave up 5 bases and J gave up 4 bases, with 14 bases separating them. CDR3 DNA sequence: TGTGCCAGCAGTACCGGGACAAGGGTCACCGGGGAGCTGTTTTTT. Protein: CASSTGTRVTGELFF.

V usage is TRBV4-2 and J usage is TRBJ2-5; 7 bases align to TRBD2. V shed 0 bases, J shed 2 bases, and the junction held 6 bases outside the gene matches. Germline CDR1 and CDR2: LGHNA and YNFKEQ. The CDR3 contains 16 residues. In nucleotides, the CDR3 is TGTGCCAGCAGCCAAGAGCCCAGCGGGATTCAAGAGACCCAGTACTTC. It specifies CASSQEPSGIQETQYF.

The chain uses TRBV5-6 and TRBJ1-1, with 8 bases matching TRBD1. CDR1 SGHDT and CDR2 YYEEEE come from the germline V gene. The J segment lost 6 bases and the V segment lost 4 bases, leaving 11 bases of the junction unmatched. The CDR3 contains 15 residues. This chain's CDR3 is CASSRKQGVSAEAFF. The CDR3 coding sequence is TGTGCCAGCAGCCGGAAACAGGGGGTATCCGCTGAAGCTTTCTTT.

The gene calls are TRBV4-1 and TRBJ2-1; 7 bases line up with TRBD2. The length of the CDR3 is 16 residues. Germline V gene sequence: CDR1 MGHRA, CDR2 YSYEKL. J lost 6 bases, V lost 5 bases, and 13 bases had no gene match. CDR3 bases: TGCGCCAGCAGCTCACAAGGGCGGGAGCGAGGCAATGAGCAGTTCTTC. This gives the protein CASSSQGRERGNEQFF.

This chain joins TRBV2 and TRBJ1-2; no reliable D call. This CDR3 contains 12 residues. The V end was cut by 5 bases, the J end by 8 bases, with 12 bases between. Germline-derived CDR1 and CDR2 are SNHLY and FYNNEI. Here the CDR3 DNA reads TGTGCCAGCAGTCTCCGGTCGGGAGGCTACACCTTC. Translating gives CASSLRSGGYTF.

This clone was picked up one time. The CDR3 loop is CAWSDTTNTEAFF. The CDR3 bases are TGTGCCTGGAGTGACACCACGAACACTGAAGCTTTCTTT. This chain joins TRBV30 and TRBJ1-1; no definite D call. The CDR3 is made up of 13 amino acids. V was pared by 1 base and J by 1 base, with 7 bases between. Germline V CDR1 and CDR2: GTSNPN, SVGIG (reference sequence).

The rearrangement links TRBV28 to TRBJ1-1, with 7 bases lining up with TRBD1. Germline V gene lookup returns CDR1 MDHEN and CDR2 SYDVKM. The CDR3 runs 14 residues. V lost 6 bases, J lost 1 base, and 5 bases stayed unmatched. Written as DNA, the CDR3 is TGTGCCAGCAGAACGGGACAGAAGAACACTGAAGCTTTCTTT. Amino acids: CASRTGQKNTEAFF.

The V gene is TRBV7-2, the J gene TRBJ2-7, with 7 bases identical to TRBD2. The CDR3 consists of 14 residues. The V and J ends lost 1 base and 4 bases, in that order; junction bases with no gene match: 4. CDR1 and CDR2 from the germline V gene are SGHTA and FQGNSA. CDR3 sequence: CASSLEGGDYEQYF. The DNA for the CDR3 is TGTGCCAGCAGCTTAGAGGGAGGGGATTACGAGCAGTACTTC.

This clone was detected only a few times. The J gene is TRBJ2-7, the V gene TRBV6-1; the D gene is possibly TRBD2 (6 bases). The V end lost 5 bases, the J end lost 2 bases, and 13 bases lay between the germline ends. Looked up from germline, CDR1 is MNHNS and CDR2 is SASEGT. The CDR3 length is 14 residues. The DNA for the CDR3 is TGTGCCAGCAGTCGGGACTTTACTACCTACGAGCAGTACTTC. It codes for CASSRDFTTYEQYF.

The CDR3 is CASSPHRQGYEQYF. The CDR3 DNA follows: TGTGCCAGCAGTCCCCACCGACAGGGTTACGAGCAGTACTTC. J is TRBJ2-7 and V is TRBV27, with 7 bases matching TRBD1. The CDR3 has 14 amino acids. The V gene's germline CDR1 is MNHEY and CDR2 SMNVEV (reference sequence). V lost 5 bases and J lost 4; bases outside the gene matches: 8.

This clone has a single count. The V and J genes are TRBV5-1 and TRBJ1-2, with D perhaps matching TRBD1 (5 bases). CDR3 size: 17 residues. The germline CDR1 and CDR2 sequences are SGHRS and YFSETQ. The ends were cut back, 4 bases at V and 4 bases at J, with 23 bases in the middle. Here the CDR3 reads CASSTNPGLQRSYGYTF. CDR3 DNA: TGCGCCAGCAGCACGAACCCGGGACTCCAAAGGAGCTATGGCTACACCTTC.

This clone was seen only a few times. The chain employs TRBV4-1 and TRBJ2-3; 11 bases are a match to TRBD2. The V and J ends lost 3 bases and 0 bases, in that order; junction bases with no gene match: 2. Germline lookup yields CDR1 MGHRA and CDR2 YSYEKL. CDR3 length: 16 amino acids. CDR3: CASSQGLAVSTDTQYF. CDR3 nucleotides: TGCGCCAGCAGCCAGGGACTAGCGGTGAGCACAGATACGCAGTATTTT.

J is TRBJ1-3 and V is TRBV6-5, with a weak D call TRBD1 (5 bases). With 6 bases removed from V and 6 bases from J, the gap between germline ends came to 15 bases. The germline gives CDR1 MNHEY, CDR2 SVGAGI. The CDR3 extends over 14 amino acids. CDR3 sequence: CASRYDSSENTIYF. CDR3 DNA: TGTGCCAGCAGATATGACAGCTCCGAAAACACCATATATTTT.

The chain carries TRBV19 and TRBJ2-2, with 11 bases fitting TRBD2. CDR1 and CDR2 (germline): LNHDA, SQIVND (reference sequence). The length of the CDR3 is 16 residues. The trim removed 6 bases at V and 4 bases at J, leaving 7 bases unmatched. CDR3 in amino acids: CASRHTSGSITGELFF. CDR3 DNA sequence: TGTGCCAGTAGACACACTAGCGGGAGTATCACCGGGGAGCTGTTTTTT.

CDR3 sequence: CASSRDRSNTEAFF. In DNA, the CDR3 is TGTGCCAGCAGTCGGGACAGGTCGAACACTGAAGCTTTCTTT. The chain is built from TRBV6-5 and TRBJ1-1; 8 positions agree with TRBD1. Trimming removed 5 bases from V and 1 base from J; junction bases left unmatched: 3. Germline V gives CDR1 MNHEY, CDR2 SVGAGI. The CDR3 has 14 amino acids.

The chain couples TRBV2 to TRBJ1-2; D not certain. CDR1 is SNHLY, CDR2 FYNNEI, per germline. This CDR3 spans 12 amino acids. Trimming shortened V by 3 bases and J by 7 bases, and 9 bases separated the two germline ends. This CDR3 reads CASSDQYSGYTF. The CDR3 nucleotides read TGTGCCAGCAGTGATCAGTATTCTGGCTACACCTTC.

The chain uses TRBV7-9 and TRBJ2-1; D remains ambiguous. The V gene lost 7 bases and the J gene lost 6 bases, with 13 bases spanning the gap. Germline assignment: CDR1 SEHNR and CDR2 FQNEAQ (reference sequence). The CDR3 consists of 13 residues. CDR3 coding DNA: TGTGCCAGCACCCCGCGAGGTTCCAATGAGCAGTTCTTC. Protein product: CASTPRGSNEQFF. The complete variable domain, with remaining parts taken from reference TRBV7-9 and TRBJ2-1, reads DTGVSQNPRHKITKRGQNVTFRCDPISEHNRLYWYRQTLGQGPEFLTYFQNEAQLEKSRLLSDRFSAERPKGSFSTLEIQRTEQGDSAMYLCASTPRGSNEQFFGPGTRLTVL.

The J gene is TRBJ2-1, the V gene TRBV5-1, with TRBD2 identical over 8 bases. From germline, CDR1 is SGHRS and CDR2 YFSETQ. V was pared by 0 bases and J by 6 bases, with 8 bases of the junction left unmatched. The CDR3 length is 16 residues. The chain's CDR3 is CASSLAGAGGPNEQFF. The DNA of the CDR3 is TGCGCCAGCAGCTTGGCCGGCGCGGGAGGTCCCAATGAGCAGTTCTTC.

The rearrangement links TRBV11-2 to TRBJ1-1; a possible D gene is TRBD1 (5 bases). The CDR3 is made up of 15 amino acids. Trimming pared 1 base from V and 5 bases from J, leaving 14 bases between. CDR1 is SGHAT, CDR2 FQNNGV, per germline. The CDR3 loop reads CASSLVIRGDTEAFF. CDR3 DNA: TGTGCCAGCAGCTTAGTTATCCGGGGGGATACTGAAGCTTTCTTT.

The V and J genes are TRBV18 and TRBJ2-3; 9 positions match TRBD1. In germline, CDR1 is KGHSH, CDR2 LQKENI. V was clipped by 3 bases and J by 10 bases; unmatched bases: 5. The CDR3 is 13 amino acids. The CDR3 region has the DNA TGTGCCAGCTCACCGGGACAGGGTCAGGCGCAGTATTTT. Protein product: CASSPGQGQAQYF.

This chain joins TRBV5-1 and TRBJ2-2; 7 bases align to TRBD2. There are 15 residues in the CDR3. The trim removed 1 base at V and 5 bases at J, leaving 5 bases unmatched. Germline V gives CDR1 SGHRS, CDR2 YFSETQ. The DNA of the CDR3 is TGCGCCAGCAGCTTGTACGCGGGAGATACCGGGGAGCTGTTTTTT. It yields the protein CASSLYAGDTGELFF.